These 11 T cell receptor beta chains were all obtained from the same sample, sequenced in a study of blood T cell repertoires in COVID-19. Here immunoSEQ multiplex PCR was the method, and the copy in TCRdb shows in-frame clones only, minus some. There are some 160,000 clones in the sample; 79% occur only once, and around 17% lies in the top ten. Sequencing was carried out using PBMCs or T cells enriched from blood (not recorded which). These receptors all come from a woman in her 70s in a cohort exposed to, infected with or recovered from COVID-19 (not recorded which).

This clone was seen a few times. The CDR3 DNA is TGCGCCAGCAGCTTCCTAGCGGGAGCGGACAATGAGCAGTTCTTC. Translated, it gives CASSFLAGADNEQFF. This chain uses TRBV5-1 with TRBJ2-1, with 10 bases that match TRBD2. After removal of 2 bases from V and 5 bases from J, the junction contained 4 bases not matched to a gene. In germline, CDR1 is SGHRS, CDR2 YFSETQ. CDR3 length: 15 amino acids.

This clone was recorded a few times. The chain joins TRBV5-1 to TRBJ1-4; 7 nucleotides agree with TRBD1. The junction had 4 bases not matched to a gene; V was cut back by 4 bases and J by 4 bases. The CDR3 has 14 amino acids. CDR1 and CDR2 (germline): SGHRS, YFSETQ. CDR3 amino acids: CASSPGTDNEKLFF. Written as DNA, the CDR3 is TGCGCCAGCAGCCCCGGGACAGATAATGAAAAACTGTTTTTT.

The chain is built from TRBV30 and TRBJ1-1; tentative D call: TRBD1 (6 bases). The CDR3 is made up of 13 amino acids. V was trimmed by 5 bases and J by 4 bases, leaving 14 bases between them. Germline values: CDR1 GTSNPN, CDR2 SVGIG (reference sequence). The CDR3 loop is CAWGLGRGTEAFF. Written as DNA, the CDR3 is TGTGCCTGGGGCCTCGGCAGGGGCACTGAAGCTTTCTTT.

This sequence joins TRBV7-2 and TRBJ2-3; 12 bases are a match to TRBD2. The CDR3 runs to 16 residues. Per the germline V gene, CDR1 is SGHTA and CDR2 is FQGNSA. With V trimmed by 1 base and J by 3 bases, 2 bases remained unmatched. The CDR3 region is CASSLEGTSGTDTQYF. CDR3 coding DNA: TGTGCCAGCAGCTTAGAGGGGACTAGCGGGACAGATACGCAGTATTTT.

The rearrangement joins TRBV18 to TRBJ1-5; no reliable D call. CDR3 length: 15 amino acids. Germline-derived CDR1 and CDR2 are KGHSH and LQKENI. Deletions cut 3 bases from V and 5 bases from J, with 14 bases between. CDR3 nucleotides: TGTGCCAGCTCACCGAACGGCGGGAGCGATCAGCCCCAGCATTTT. Translating gives CASSPNGGSDQPQHF.

The gene calls are TRBV3-1 (or the pseudogene TRBV3-2) and TRBJ2-1; tentatively, D is TRBD2 (6 bases). There are 14 residues in the CDR3. The V gene lost 4 bases and the J gene lost 2 bases, with 9 bases spanning the gap. The germline V gene has CDR1 LGHDT and CDR2 YNNKEL (reference sequence). The CDR3 DNA sequence: TGTGCCAGCAGCCTGGGCGGGGCCTACAATGAGCAGTTCTTC. Protein sequence: CASSLGGAYNEQFF.

This clone was counted a few times. The chain joins TRBV9 to TRBJ2-2, with TRBD2 identical over 8 bases. V shed 2 bases and J 0 bases; nucleotides not matched to a gene: 0. CDR1 and CDR2 (germline): SGDLS, YYNGEE. This CDR3 comprises 15 residues. The CDR3 nucleotides are TGTGCCAGCAGCGTTAGCGGGACGAACACCGGGGAGCTGTTTTTT. It encodes CASSVSGTNTGELFF.

This chain uses TRBV6-5 with TRBJ2-2; maybe TRBD1 (6 bases). The CDR3 covers 15 residues. Trimming removed 4 bases from V and 4 bases from J, with 13 bases in between. Looked up from germline, CDR1 is MNHEY and CDR2 is SVGAGI. CDR3 DNA: TGTGCCAGCAGTTGGTTGGGGGCGGTCACCGGGGAGCTGTTTTTT. Residues: CASSWLGAVTGELFF.

The chain has TRBV2 and TRBJ1-4; D is undetermined. V was cut by 6 bases and J by 5 bases, with 10 bases left in between. CDR3 length: 13 amino acids. CDR1 is SNHLY and CDR2 is FYNNEI in the germline V gene. The CDR3 reads CASRRGSNEKLFF. The CDR3 coding sequence is TGTGCCAGCAGAAGAGGGTCAAATGAAAAACTGTTTTTT.

This rearrangement joins TRBV7-2 to TRBJ1-3; D is possibly TRBD1 (6 bases). Trimming pared 2 bases from V and 4 bases from J, leaving 12 bases between. The germline gives CDR1 SGHTA, CDR2 FQGNSA. CDR3 size: 15 residues. In nucleotides, the CDR3 is TGTGCCAGCAGCTTATCAGCAGGGGCAGGAAACACCATATATTTT. It codes for CASSLSAGAGNTIYF. The full variable domain, rest sourced from reference TRBV7-2 and TRBJ1-3, is GAGVSQSPSNKVTEKGKDVELRCDPISGHTALYWYRQSLGQGLEFLIYFQGNSAPDKSGLPSDRFSAERTGGSVSTLTIQRTQQEDSAVYLCASSLSAGAGNTIYFGEGSWLTVV.

This rearrangement joins TRBV15 to TRBJ2-7, with TRBD1 as a possible D gene (5 bases). Germline V gene sequence: CDR1 LNHNV, CDR2 YYDKDF (reference sequence). V was shortened by 5 bases and J by 1 base, with 12 bases between the two germline ends. The CDR3 is 14 amino acids. The CDR3 sequence is CATSEWAGSYEQYF. DNA for the CDR3: TGTGCCACCAGCGAGTGGGCAGGGTCCTACGAGCAGTACTTC.